This T cell receptor beta chain emerged from a study of T cell repertoires in cytomegalovirus infection. Turning to the study itself: CMV epitopes in the study were HLA-C-restricted (recently identified) and HLA-B-restricted (well studied). Overall study results and limits: Cumulative public TCR beta family frequency identified carriers of CMV plus the relevant HLA. It was HLA-C-restricted CMV-specific TCR beta clonotypes that dominated the response ex vivo.

This clonotype was observed many times. Its target is unknown. Each CDR3 protein gets one entry after TCRdb re-called the reads with MiXCR. The profile shows some 130,000 distinct CDR3 sequences, around 32% of them singletons. The sequence was collected from a human donor in good health (CMV status not recorded). Some clones in this sample may be carry-over from other donors' samples. The sample consisted of CD8+ T cells from cultured PBMCs, taken from culture after CMV antigen stimulation.

The CDR3 nucleotides read TGTGCCAGCAGGCAACAGGGCTACACCGGGGAGCTGTTTTTT. Its protein is CASRQQGYTGELFF. J is TRBJ2-2 and V is TRBV7-9; possible D gene TRBD1, 6 bases. The CDR3 contains 14 residues. V lost 6 bases, J lost 3 bases, and 11 bases lay in between. Per the germline V gene, CDR1 is SEHNR and CDR2 is FQNEAQ (reference sequence).